A single sample gave rise to the 5 T cell receptor beta chains below, sequenced in a study of patients and donors after allogeneic stem cell transplantation. TCRdb reprocessed the RT-PCR reads via MiXCR and lists one record per CDR3 protein. The sample comprises 200,000 to 250,000 distinct CDR3 sequences, 38% of which are singletons, and 11% rests with the top ten. Input material: blood, either unsorted or a sorted T cell fraction (not recorded which). The receptors were gathered from a human donor who was either an allogeneic HSCT recipient or a stem cell or donor lymphocyte infusion donor (not recorded which). It is not recorded whose cells these are; they may come from a transplant donor.

The CDR3 protein is CSVHRGGEQYF. DNA of the CDR3: TGCAGCGTTCACAGGGGTGGCGAGCAGTACTTC. The rearrangement links TRBV29-1 to TRBJ2-7, with 7 bases identical to TRBD1. Germline V lookup: CDR1 SQVTM, CDR2 ANQGSEA. This CDR3 region has 11 residues. J gave up 6 bases and V 5 bases, and 4 bases lay outside the gene matches.

This clonotype was observed a few times. This rearrangement joins TRBV29-1 to TRBJ1-2; D possibly corresponds to TRBD1 (5 bases). This CDR3 is built from 14 residues. V dropped 7 bases and J dropped 3 bases, with 18 bases sitting between them. CDR1 and CDR2 (germline): SQVTM, ANQGSEA. CDR3 sequence: CSARGGARDYGYTF. CDR3 in DNA: TGCAGCGCCCGGGGTGGGGCTAGGGACTATGGCTACACCTTC.

In its sample, this clonotype was seen a few times. The V gene is TRBV28, the J gene TRBJ1-2, with a weak D call TRBD1 (5 bases). This CDR3 contains 13 residues. Trimming left V 6 bases short and J 0 bases short, with 8 bases between. Looked up from germline, CDR1 is MDHEN and CDR2 is SYDVKM. The CDR3: CASSKGPNYGYTF. The CDR3 DNA reads as TGTGCCAGCAGCAAGGGACCTAACTATGGCTACACCTTC.

This clonotype was picked up a small number of times. J is TRBJ1-1 and V is TRBV3-1, with unresolved D. The CDR3 is 15 residues long. CDR1 and CDR2 from the germline V gene are LGHDT and YNNKEL (reference sequence). Deletions cut 3 bases from V and 3 bases from J, with 14 bases between. CDR3 nucleotide sequence: TGTGCCAGCAGCCACGTCGGGATTGGGGACACTGAAGCTTTCTTT. Translated, it gives CASSHVGIGDTEAFF.

The gene calls are TRBV12-3 or TRBV12-4 and TRBJ1-4; 7 nucleotides line up with TRBD1. Trimming cost V 8 bases and J 8 bases; bases outside gene matches: 8. The CDR3 runs to 13 residues. This chain's CDR3 is CASGPGGEEKLFF. CDR3 sequence (DNA): TGTGCCAGCGGGCCAGGGGGGGAAGAAAAACTGTTTTTT.